This T cell receptor (beta chain) derives from a study of blood T cell repertoires in COVID-19. The wider study: The cDNA or gDNA used as material had been derived from T cells, B-cell-depleted T cells, or PBMCs.

This clone was seen more than once but under ten times. Libraries were prepared by immunoSEQ multiplex PCR; TCRdb keeps only in-frame clonotypes and omits some of them. The table shows 230,000 or so clones, with roughly 88% occurring only once. Sequencing was done on a sample of peripheral blood. The TCR comes from a woman in her thirties or forties who had recovered from COVID-19.

The CDR3 DNA sequence: TGCGCCAGCAGCCAACCCGGTAGGGCCGACAGCGGGAATCGAGTAAACACCGGGGAGCTGTTTTTT. Amino acid sequence: CASSQPGRADSGNRVNTGELFF. V is TRBV4-1 and J is TRBJ2-2; TRBD2 matches 7 bases. Germline-derived CDR1 and CDR2 are MGHRA and YSYEKL. The V and J ends lost 2 bases and 2 bases, in that order; junction bases with no gene match: 23. The CDR3 is 22 residues long.